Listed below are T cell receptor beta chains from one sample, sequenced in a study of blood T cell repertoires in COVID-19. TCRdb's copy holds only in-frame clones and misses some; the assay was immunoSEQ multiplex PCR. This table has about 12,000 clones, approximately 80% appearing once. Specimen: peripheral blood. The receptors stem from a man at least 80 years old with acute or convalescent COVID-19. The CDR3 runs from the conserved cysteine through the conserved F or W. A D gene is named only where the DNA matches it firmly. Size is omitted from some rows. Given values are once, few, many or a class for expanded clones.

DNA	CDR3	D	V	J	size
TGTGCCACCAGTGACCTACGGGACAGTAAGGATACGCAGTATTTT	CATSDLRDSKDTQYF	TRBD1	TRBV24-1	TRBJ2-3	.
TGTGCCAGCAGTGGACCTAGGGGCTTCACCGGGGAGCTGTTTTTT	CASSGPRGFTGELFF	.	TRBV6-2/TRBV6-3	TRBJ2-2	once
TGTGCCAGCTCACCACCCGGGGTTGATGAGCAGTTCTTC	CASSPPGVDEQFF	.	TRBV18	TRBJ2-1	once
TGCGCCAGCAGCCGCGGTCAGGGCGGCCTCTTCTACGAGCAGTACTTC	CASSRGQGGLFYEQYF	.	TRBV4-1	TRBJ2-7	once
TGTGCCAGCAGCTTCGGACTAGCGGGGAGGGGTAGAAAAGATACGCAGTATTTT	CASSFGLAGRGRKDTQYF	TRBD2	TRBV7-9	TRBJ2-3	.
TGTGCCAGCAGCCCCTCCGGACTAGCGGGGGATAACACCGGGGAGCTGTTTTTT	CASSPSGLAGDNTGELFF	TRBD2	TRBV11-2	TRBJ2-2	.
TGTGCCAGCAGTTTGAGCAGCACAGATACGCAGTATTTT	CASSLSSTDTQYF	.	TRBV12-3/TRBV12-4	TRBJ2-3	few
TGTGCCAGCAGTGCAGCCGGGGTCTATGGCTACACCTTC	CASSAAGVYGYTF	.	TRBV12-3/TRBV12-4	TRBJ1-2	.
TGCGCCAGCGGAAGTGGGTGGAGAACCGGGGAGCTGTTTTTT	CASGSGWRTGELFF	.	TRBV5-1	TRBJ2-2	.
TGTGCCAGCACCCATGGGGGGGGCGTTCAGCCCCAGCATTTT	CASTHGGGVQPQHF	.	TRBV28	TRBJ1-5	.
TGTGCCAGCAGCTTAAGGGGGGGACTAGTGGCAGATACGCAGTATTTT	CASSLRGGLVADTQYF	TRBD2	TRBV13	TRBJ2-3	.
TGTGCCAGCAGTGATAGACAGTACAACCAGTACTTC	CASSDRQYNQYF	.	TRBV6-1	TRBJ2-5	.
TGCGCCAGCAGCTCGTTCTCTAGCGGGATCACTTACAATGAGCAGTTCTTC	CASSSFSSGITYNEQFF	TRBD2	TRBV5-1	TRBJ2-1	once
TGCGCCAGCAGCTTGCTCGGGGGGGCGTATGAGCAGTTCTTC	CASSLLGGAYEQFF	TRBD2	TRBV5-1	TRBJ2-1	.
TGTGCCAGCAGAGCGACGGGGGGCGGTCAGCCCCAGCATTTT	CASRATGGGQPQHF	.	TRBV6-5	TRBJ1-5	.
TGCGCCAGCAGCCAGCCAGGGGGCACCGGGGAGCTGTTTTTT	CASSQPGGTGELFF	TRBD1	TRBV4-3	TRBJ2-2	.
TGTGCCAGCAGCTCCGCCGGGACAGGGCTCTACGAGCAGTACTTC	CASSSAGTGLYEQYF	TRBD1	TRBV5-5	TRBJ2-7	.
TGTGCCAGCAGTAAAATGGACAGGGGCTCCTATGGCTACACCTTC	CASSKMDRGSYGYTF	TRBD1	TRBV7-2	TRBJ1-2	.
TGTGCCAGTAGTATCGGCGGAACCAGAGCAGAAAAACTGTTTTTT	CASSIGGTRAEKLFF	.	TRBV19	TRBJ1-4	.
TGTGCCAGCTCATCGTCCCGGGACAGGGTGAAGGGCTCACCCCTCCACTTT	CASSSSRDRVKGSPLHF	TRBD1	TRBV18	TRBJ1-6	.